One sample yielded the 7 T cell receptor beta chains listed below, sequenced in a study of Ad26.COV2.S vaccination and SARS-CoV-2 variants. Treatment indicated: 15 to 20 received Ad26.COV2.S at low or high dose, single or two shots; 5 received placebo; per-sample allocation not given. Sampling occurred on day 63 after the first vaccine or placebo injection. Assay: immunoSEQ multiplex PCR; the TCRdb copy retains only in-frame clones and omits some. The table shows about 440,000 clones, with about nine tenths occurring only once. The source was peripheral blood, collected in a trial of Ad26.COV2.S vaccine versus placebo. These receptors originate from a person aged 18-60 years who received the Ad26.COV2.S COVID-19 vaccine or a placebo.

CDR3 nucleotide sequence: TGCAGTGCTAGTGGGACAGGGAATGAAAAACTGTTTTTT. It translates to CSASGTGNEKLFF. The chain links TRBV20-1 to TRBJ1-4, with 9 bases aligning to TRBD1. The germline CDR1 and CDR2 sequences are DFQATT and SNEGSKA (reference sequence). Trimming removed 3 bases from V and 5 bases from J; junction bases left unmatched: 1. CDR3 length: 13 residues.

V and J are TRBV29-1 and TRBJ1-4; TRBD1 agrees at 7 bases. Germline loops: CDR1 SQVTM, CDR2 ANQGSEA. CDR3 length: 12 amino acids. After removal of 7 bases from V and 2 bases from J, the junction contained 1 base not matched to a gene. CDR3 DNA sequence: TGCAGCGCAGGGGGGACTAATGAAAAACTGTTTTTT. Translation: CSAGGTNEKLFF. The variable domain in full, completed from reference TRBV29-1 and TRBJ1-4, reads SAVISQKPSRDICQRGTSLTIQCQVDSQVTMMFWYRQQPGQSLTLIATANQGSEATYESGFVIDKFPISRPNLTFSTLTVSNMSPEDSSIYLCSAGGTNEKLFFGSGTQLSVL.

The V and J genes are TRBV27 and TRBJ2-1; 12 positions match TRBD2. The CDR3 is 16 residues long. Germline loops: CDR1 MNHEY, CDR2 SMNVEV (reference sequence). V lost 0 bases to trimming and J lost 9 bases; unmatched junction nucleotides: 6. The CDR3 sequence: CASSLSLAGGPGEQFF. The CDR3 bases are TGTGCCAGCAGTTTATCTCTAGCGGGAGGGCCTGGTGAGCAGTTCTTC.

Concerning this clone itself: Other DNA sequences in this specimen translate into the identical CDR3. The CDR3, as DNA: TGTGCCAGCTCACCAACGTCAGCTAGCACAGATACGCAGTATTTT. It specifies CASSPTSASTDTQYF. The chain links TRBV18 to TRBJ2-3; D is undetermined. Looked up from germline, CDR1 is KGHSH and CDR2 is LQKENI. Trimming shortened V by 2 bases and J by 0 bases, and 9 bases separated the two germline ends. The CDR3 is 15 amino acids. Full variable domain (outside the CDR3, taken from reference TRBV18 and TRBJ2-3): NAGVMQNPRHLVRRRGQEARLRCSPMKGHSHVYWYRQLPEEGLKFMVYLQKENIIDESGMPKERFSAEFPKEGPSILRIQQVVRGDSAAYFCASSPTSASTDTQYFGPGTRLTVL.

The gene calls are TRBV5-5 and TRBJ1-5; D is unresolved. The CDR3 runs to 15 residues. V lost 4 bases and J lost 3, with 14 bases in between. Germline CDR1 is SGHKS and CDR2 is YYEKEE (reference sequence). This chain's CDR3 is CASSPYWEYNQPQHF. The DNA for the CDR3 is TGTGCCAGCAGCCCCTACTGGGAGTACAATCAGCCCCAGCATTTT.

V usage is TRBV5-5 and J usage is TRBJ1-2; tentatively, D is TRBD1 (5 bases). Germline V gene sequence: CDR1 SGHKS, CDR2 YYEKEE (reference sequence). Trimming pared 5 bases from V and 3 bases from J, leaving 11 bases between. The CDR3 loop spans 13 amino acids. The CDR3 nucleotides read TGTGCCAGCAGTGGAGGGACCTACTATGGCTACACCTTC. Its protein is CASSGGTYYGYTF.

The V gene is TRBV12-5, the J gene TRBJ1-1, with TRBD1 as a possible D gene (5 bases). The CDR3 is made up of 14 amino acids. Germline V CDR1 and CDR2: LGHNT, FRNRAP. V shed 8 bases and J shed 1 base, with 14 bases lying between them. The CDR3 sequence: CASIESGANTEAFF. The CDR3 coding sequence is TGTGCTAGTATAGAGTCCGGGGCGAACACTGAAGCTTTCTTT.